A selection of T cell receptor beta chains follows, all from one sample in a study of post-analysis software for immune sequencing data. TCRdb reanalysed the PCR reads using MiXCR and keeps one entry per CDR3 protein. The profile covers approximately 660,000 distinct CDR3 sequences, with around 60% appearing a single time and around 11% taken by the ten largest. The sample taken for sequencing was blood. The receptors come from a girl aged 2 to 9 with multiple sclerosis. Each CDR3 is given with its conserved first and last residue. The order of the fields is J gene, V gene, D gene, CDR3 length, clone size, CDR3 protein, CDR3 DNA. The D gene is left open where the match is weak. For some rows the clone size is stated as once, few or many, or as a class when expanded; others skip it.

TRBJ2-2	TRBV12-3/TRBV12-4	NA	14	NA	CASTLTGPLGELFF	TGTGCCAGCACCCTGACAGGCCCCCTTGGGGAGCTGTTTTTT
TRBJ1-2	TRBV4-2	NA	15	NA	CASSQFPSVGGGYTF	TGTGCCAGCAGCCAATTCCCCAGCGTAGGAGGAGGCTACACCTTC
TRBJ2-1	TRBV7-9	TRBD2	18	NA	CASSLGGTSGASYNEQFF	TGTGCCAGCAGCTTAGGGGGGACTAGCGGGGCCTCCTACAATGAGCAGTTCTTC
TRBJ2-3	TRBV12-3/TRBV12-4	TRBD1	15	NA	CASSPGQEFRDTQYF	TGTGCCAGCAGCCCGGGACAGGAGTTTCGGGATACGCAGTATTTT
TRBJ2-1	TRBV10-2	TRBD2	15	few	CASSGGLARYNEQFF	TGCGCCAGCAGTGGCGGACTAGCGAGGTACAATGAGCAGTTCTTC
TRBJ2-6	TRBV5-1	NA	21	few	CASSSGSTGPKYTSGANVLTF	TGCGCCAGCAGCTCGGGGAGTACGGGCCCAAAGTATACCTCTGGGGCCAACGTCCTGACTTTC
TRBJ1-1	TRBV27	NA	12	NA	CTSSLRGYEAFF	TGTACCAGCAGTTTACGGGGGTATGAAGCTTTCTTT
TRBJ2-1	TRBV10-3	TRBD1	12	NA	CAIAPTGDEQFF	TGTGCCATCGCCCCGACAGGGGATGAGCAGTTCTTC
TRBJ2-7	TRBV4-1	NA	15	few	CASSQGFMGGYEQYF	TGCGCCAGCAGCCAAGGGTTCATGGGCGGCTACGAGCAGTACTTC
TRBJ2-5	TRBV29-1	TRBD1	14	NA	CSGGTGGFQETQYF	TGCAGCGGGGGGACAGGGGGGTTCCAAGAGACCCAGTACTTC
TRBJ2-5	TRBV11-2	NA	15	NA	CASSLAGGGGETQYF	TGTGCCAGCAGCTTAGCCGGAGGGGGCGGGGAGACCCAGTACTTC
TRBJ1-2	TRBV30	NA	11	NA	CAWQVGYGYTF	TGTGCCTGGCAGGTGGGCTATGGCTACACCTTC
TRBJ2-5	TRBV7-3	TRBD1	13	NA	CASSFDRDETQYF	TGTGCCAGCAGCTTCGACAGGGATGAGACCCAGTACTTC
TRBJ2-1	TRBV5-6	TRBD2	15	NA	CASCRGTSGNNEQFF	TGTGCCAGCTGCCGGGGGACTAGCGGAAACAATGAGCAGTTCTTC
TRBJ2-5	TRBV6-2/TRBV6-3	TRBD2	17	few	CASSSGTSGVIQETQYF	TGTGCCAGCAGTTCCGGGACTAGCGGGGTCATTCAAGAGACCCAGTACTTC
TRBJ1-6	TRBV10-3	TRBD1	17	NA	CAISEPRTGRNNSPLHF	TGTGCCATCAGTGAGCCCCGGACAGGTCGGAATAATTCACCCCTCCACTTT
TRBJ2-1	TRBV12-3/TRBV12-4	TRBD2	15	NA	CASSSRTSPNNEQFF	TGTGCCAGCAGTTCAAGGACTAGCCCTAACAATGAGCAGTTCTTC
TRBJ2-5	TRBV11-2	NA	13	NA	CASAQRATETQYF	TGTGCCAGCGCTCAGCGGGCCACAGAGACCCAGTACTTC
TRBJ1-2	TRBV3-1	TRBD1	15	NA	CASSQDAGGAYGYTF	TGTGCCAGCAGCCAAGACGCAGGGGGAGCCTATGGCTACACCTTC
TRBJ2-7	TRBV29-1	NA	14	NA	CSVESQGGSYEQYF	TGCAGCGTTGAGAGCCAGGGGGGCTCCTACGAGCAGTACTTC
TRBJ2-4	TRBV7-9	NA	14	few	CASSYQGTQNIQYF	TGTGCCAGCAGCTATCAGGGGACACAGAACATTCAGTACTTC
TRBJ2-1	TRBV18	NA	12	NA	CASSPRPDEQFF	TGTGCCAGCTCACCCCGCCCGGATGAGCAGTTCTTC
TRBJ1-6	TRBV12-5	NA	16	NA	CASAESYRVDNSPLHF	TGTGCTAGTGCCGAATCTTACAGGGTGGATAATTCACCCCTCCACTTT
TRBJ1-1	TRBV12-3/TRBV12-4	TRBD1	14	once	CASTQDRGETEAFF	TGTGCCAGCACCCAGGACAGGGGCGAAACTGAAGCTTTCTTT
TRBJ2-3	TRBV3-1	TRBD2	15	NA	CASSQASGGADTQYF	TGTGCCAGCAGCCAAGCTAGCGGGGGGGCAGATACGCAGTATTTT
TRBJ1-5	TRBV20-1	NA	17	NA	CSARQTGWVGGNQPQHF	TGCAGTGCTAGACAGACAGGTTGGGTAGGGGGCAATCAGCCCCAGCATTTT
TRBJ1-5	TRBV11-2	TRBD1	15	NA	CASSLAGGGASPLHF	TGTGCCAGCAGCTTAGCAGGGGGAGGTGCTTCACCCCTCCATTTT
TRBJ2-7	TRBV10-3	NA	13	few	CATCLGRGHEQYF	TGTGCCACCTGCCTCGGCAGGGGCCACGAGCAGTACTTC